This T cell receptor beta chain was sequenced in a study of cytomegalovirus exposure and HLA in healthy donors. Study results and limitations: Donor immune exposure was known only as CMV serostatus.

This clone was seen a few times. No antigen is known for it. The PCR was carried out with 60 Vbeta primers and 13 Jbeta primers. Clones were read by immunoSEQ multiplex PCR, and TCRdb kept only the in-frame ones, dropping some. The sample has some 150,000 clones, 70% to 80% seen once. Germline values: CDR1 SEHNR, CDR2 FQNEAQ (reference sequence). CDR3 size: 14 residues. V was clipped by 5 bases and J by 7 bases; unmatched bases: 8. This clonotype was obtained from a female donor in good health and CMV-seropositive. Sequencing was performed on PBMCs. The chain recombines TRBV7-9 with TRBJ2-1, with 7 positions matching TRBD1. The DNA of the CDR3 is TGTGCCAGCAGCGAAGGACAGGAGTGGAATGAGCAGTTCTTC. Translated: CASSEGQEWNEQFF.